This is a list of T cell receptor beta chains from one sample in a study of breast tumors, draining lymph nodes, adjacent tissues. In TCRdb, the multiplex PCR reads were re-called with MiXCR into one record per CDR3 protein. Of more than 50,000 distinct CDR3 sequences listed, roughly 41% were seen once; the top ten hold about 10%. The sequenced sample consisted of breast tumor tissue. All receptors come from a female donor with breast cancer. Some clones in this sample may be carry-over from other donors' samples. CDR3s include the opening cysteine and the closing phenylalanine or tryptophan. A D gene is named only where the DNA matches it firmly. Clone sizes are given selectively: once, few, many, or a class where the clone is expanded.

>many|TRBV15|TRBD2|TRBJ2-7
CATSPGEWTSGSEQYF
TGTGCCACCAGCCCGGGGGAATGGACTAGCGGAAGCGAGCAGTACTTC
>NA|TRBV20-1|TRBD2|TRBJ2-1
CSASRPSGTDTQFF
TGCAGTGCTAGCAGGCCTAGCGGCACAGATACGCAGTTCTTC
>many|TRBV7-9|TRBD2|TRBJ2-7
CASSTIAGEGYEQYF
TGTGCCAGCAGCACAATAGCGGGAGAAGGATACGAGCAGTACTTC
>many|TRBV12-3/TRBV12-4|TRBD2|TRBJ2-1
CASSSGLANNEQFF
TGTGCCAGCAGTTCGGGACTAGCGAACAATGAGCAGTTCTTC
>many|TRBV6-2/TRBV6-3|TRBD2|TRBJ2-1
CASRPLAGGGNEQFF
TGTGCCAGCAGACCATTAGCGGGAGGAGGCAATGAGCAGTTCTTC
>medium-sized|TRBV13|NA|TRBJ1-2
CASSSVGGNGYTF
TGTGCCAGCAGCTCCGTTGGGGGGAATGGCTACACCTTC
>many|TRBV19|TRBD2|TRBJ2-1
CASRGGGDEQFF
TGTGCCAGTAGGGGGGGGGGGGATGAGCAGTTCTTC
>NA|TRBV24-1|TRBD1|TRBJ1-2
CATSDPGQAYGYTF
TGTGCCACCAGTGATCCGGGACAGGCATATGGCTACACCTTC
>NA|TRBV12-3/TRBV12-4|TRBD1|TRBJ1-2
CASSRQGGTFGYGYTF
TGTGCCAGCAGCCGACAGGGGGGAACCTTCGGCTATGGCTACACCTTC
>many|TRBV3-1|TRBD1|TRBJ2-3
CASSQGTGYTDTQYF
TGTGCCAGCAGCCAAGGGACAGGCTACACAGATACGCAGTATTTT
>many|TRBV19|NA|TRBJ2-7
CASSISDRGSYEQYF
TGTGCCAGTAGTATTTCGGACCGAGGCTCCTACGAGCAGTACTTC
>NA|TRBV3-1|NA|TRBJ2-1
CASSRDTNSYNEQFF
TGTGCCAGCAGCCGGGACACCAACTCCTACAATGAGCAGTTCTTC
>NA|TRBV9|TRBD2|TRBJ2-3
CASSVMASGLTDTQYF
TGTGCCAGCAGCGTAATGGCTAGCGGTTTAACAGATACGCAGTATTTT
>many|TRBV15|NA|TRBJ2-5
CATSRDTPGRGGETQYF
TGTGCCACCAGCAGAGATACCCCGGGAAGGGGGGGGGAGACCCAGTACTTC
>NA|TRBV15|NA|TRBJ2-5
CATSRDDLGHRETQYF
TGTGCCACCAGCAGAGATGATTTGGGACACCGAGAGACCCAGTACTTC
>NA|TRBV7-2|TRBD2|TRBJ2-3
CASSASGLAGADTQYF
TGTGCCAGCAGCGCGTCGGGACTAGCGGGAGCAGATACGCAGTATTTT
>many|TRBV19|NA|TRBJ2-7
CASRQQGTGYEQYF
TGTGCCAGTAGACAACAGGGAACAGGATACGAGCAGTACTTC
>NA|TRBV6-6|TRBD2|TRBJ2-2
CASQPPGLASGTGELFF
TGTGCCAGCCAGCCCCCGGGACTAGCCTCGGGGACCGGGGAGCTGTTTTTT
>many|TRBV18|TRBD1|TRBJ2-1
CASSMDRVSGEQFF
TGTGCCAGCTCAATGGACAGGGTTTCTGGTGAGCAGTTCTTC
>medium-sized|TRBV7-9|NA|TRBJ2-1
CASSHERTYNEQFF
TGTGCCAGCAGTCATGAGCGAACCTACAATGAGCAGTTCTTC
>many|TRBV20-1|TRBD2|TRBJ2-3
CSAGSRAGSGRYTDTQYF
TGCAGTGCTGGCAGTAGAGCCGGTAGCGGGAGGTACACAGATACGCAGTATTTT
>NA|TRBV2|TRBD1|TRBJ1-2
CASSAPGTGDGYTF
TGTGCCAGCAGCGCCCCCGGGACAGGGGATGGCTACACCTTC
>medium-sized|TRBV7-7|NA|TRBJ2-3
CASSLSGSGTDTQYF
TGTGCCAGCAGCTTAAGCGGCTCTGGCACAGATACGCAGTATTTT
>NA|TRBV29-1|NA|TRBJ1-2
CSVGWSGNGYTF
TGCAGCGTTGGATGGTCCGGGAATGGCTACACCTTC
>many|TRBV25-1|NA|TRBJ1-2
CASSDRTGYTF
TGTGCCAGTTCGGACAGAACCGGCTACACCTTC
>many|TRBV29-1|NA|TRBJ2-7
CSVEGQGWEQYF
TGCAGCGTTGAGGGCCAGGGATGGGAGCAGTACTTC
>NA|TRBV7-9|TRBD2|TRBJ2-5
CASSPLLASETQYF
TGTGCCAGCAGCCCACTACTAGCGTCAGAGACCCAGTACTTC
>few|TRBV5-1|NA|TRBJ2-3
CASSLVGRGSYNEQYF
TGCGCCAGCAGCTTGGTGGGGAGAGGATCCTACAATGAGCAGTATTTT
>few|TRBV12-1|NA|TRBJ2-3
CASSDPLAGGTDTQYF
TGTGCCAGCAGCGACCCGTTAGCGGGAGGCACAGATACGCAGTATTTT
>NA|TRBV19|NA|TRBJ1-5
CASSTRASEPQHF
TGTGCCAGTAGTACCAGGGCGAGTGAGCCCCAGCATTTT
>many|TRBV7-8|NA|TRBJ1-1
CASSSDRNTEAFF
TGTGCCAGCAGCTCAGACAGGAACACTGAAGCTTTCTTT
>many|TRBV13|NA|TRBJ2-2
CASSPGDRANTGELFF
TGTGCCAGCAGCCCGGGGGACAGAGCGAACACCGGGGAGCTGTTTTTT
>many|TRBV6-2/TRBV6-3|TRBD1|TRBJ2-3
CASKNGQGSDTQYF
TGTGCCAGCAAGAATGGACAGGGCTCAGATACGCAGTATTTT
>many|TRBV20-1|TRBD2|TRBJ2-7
CSAAGGPREQYF
TGCAGTGCGGCGGGAGGGCCGCGTGAGCAGTACTTC
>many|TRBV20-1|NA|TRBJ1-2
CSARGGDGPVSGYTF
TGCAGTGCTAGGGGGGGGGACGGACCCGTCAGTGGCTACACCTTC
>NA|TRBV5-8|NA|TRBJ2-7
CASSFTSRRTYEQYF
TGTGCCAGCAGCTTTACCAGCAGAAGGACCTACGAGCAGTACTTC
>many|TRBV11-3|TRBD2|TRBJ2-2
CASSWGLAGRWMNTGELFF
TGTGCCAGCAGCTGGGGACTAGCGGGCCGGTGGATGAACACCGGGGAGCTGTTTTTT
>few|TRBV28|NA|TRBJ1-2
CASSFLSAGYGYTF
TGTGCCAGCAGTTTCCTGTCCGCAGGCTATGGCTACACCTTC
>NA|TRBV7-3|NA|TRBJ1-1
CASSTTFGRQASF
TGTGCCAGCAGCACGACTTTTGGGCGGCAAGCTTCCTTT
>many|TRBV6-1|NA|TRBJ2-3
CASSDGGVGTDTQYF
TGTGCCAGCAGTGACGGGGGAGTGGGCACAGATACGCAGTATTTT
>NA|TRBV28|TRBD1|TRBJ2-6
CASSFQGAAGANVLTF
TGTGCCAGCAGTTTTCAGGGGGCTGCTGGGGCCAACGTCCTGACTTTC
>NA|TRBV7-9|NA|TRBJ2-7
CASSFRGLDEQYF
TGTGCCAGCAGCTTCCGAGGGTTGGACGAGCAGTACTTC
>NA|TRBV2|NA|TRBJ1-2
CASRSGYGYTF
TGTGCCAGTCGTTCGGGCTATGGCTACACCTTC
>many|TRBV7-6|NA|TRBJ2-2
CASSLESNGMTGELFF
TGTGCCAGCAGCTTAGAGTCGAACGGGATGACCGGGGAGCTGTTTTTT
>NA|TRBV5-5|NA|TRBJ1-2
CASSLRQNGYTF
TGTGCCAGCAGCTTGAGACAGAATGGCTACACCTTC
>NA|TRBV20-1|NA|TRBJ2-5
CSARAITGRQETQYF
TGCAGTGCTAGGGCGATAACGGGGAGGCAAGAGACCCAGTACTTC